These 26 T cell receptor beta chains were all obtained from the same sample, sequenced in a study of CD8+ T cells in alopecia areata. Regarding time point: mouse skin 3 weeks after grafting. cDNA prepared by RNA extraction and subsequent reverse transcription served as the template for sequencing. Sequenced by immunoSEQ multiplex PCR; TCRdb stores in-frame clones only, minus some. The sample is made up of 2,000 or so clones, none counted only once. This specimen consisted of skin, obtained at week 3. The receptor set was obtained from a C3H/HeJ mouse with alopecia areata. This mouse strain has H2-k as its MHC haplotype.

Relative to its sample, this clone is medium-sized (0.01 to 0.1%). Gene and germline names: mouse. The sequence runs out 3 residues before the end of the CDR3; the remainder is reconstructed from the germline J gene. This chain connects TRBV13-3 to TRBJ1-6; D possibly corresponds to TRBD1 (5 bases). TRBJ1-6 belongs to the ORF category, with a function that is uncertain. This CDR3 region has 15 residues. Germline CDR1 and CDR2: NNHDY and SYVADS. V lost 0 bases, J lost 3 bases, and 7 bases lay in between. Here the CDR3 reads CASSDAGIYNSPLYF. The sequenced part of the CDR3 DNA is TGTGCCAGCAGTGATGCAGGGATCTATAATTCGCCC.

Ten or more counts support this clone. Gene names are the mouse ones. Coverage ceases 4 residues before the CDR3 finishes, and the germline J gene fills in the end. V gene TRBV13-3 combines with J gene TRBJ2-7, with a weak D call TRBD1 (5 bases). The germline CDR1 and CDR2 sequences are NNHDY and SYVADS. CDR3 length equals 11 residues. Partial CDR3 DNA: TGTGCCAGCGGGCACAGGTAT. As protein: CASGHRY. In full, the CDR3 is CASGHRYEQYF.

This clone has ten or more counts. Germline and genes: mouse. The read finishes 4 residues shy of the CDR3 end, and the germline J gene is used to complete it. Other DNA sequences in the same sample also yield this CDR3. The genes are TRBV5 and TRBJ2-5, with TRBD1 matching 12 bases. Germline CDR1 is LGHNA and CDR2 is YNLKQL (reference sequence). The CDR3 length is 15 residues. CDR3 protein: CASSQEGTGGDTQYF. The part of the CDR3 DNA that was read is TGTGCCAGCAGCCAAGAGGGGACAGGGGGCGAC.

This clone is medium-sized within its sample. Mouse gene names apply. The sequence runs out 4 residues before the end of the CDR3; the remainder is reconstructed from the germline J gene. The chain carries TRBV13-3 and TRBJ2-7; D call uncertain. CDR1 is NNHDY, CDR2 SYVADS, per germline. The CDR3 runs to 12 residues. CDR3 sequence reads: CASSDARYEQYF. CDR3 DNA (partial): TGTGCCAGCAGTGATGCAAGGTAT.

Remarks on this clone: Genes here carry mouse names. The sequenced fragment ends 4 residues before the CDR3 boundary, so the rest is inferred from the germline J gene. The chain has TRBV31 and TRBJ2-1, with 8 bases identical to TRBD2. Germline V gene sequence: CDR1 GKSSPN, CDR2 SITVG. The CDR3 totals 15 residues. V shed 1 base and J 3 bases; nucleotides not matched to a gene: 5. The CDR3 loop reads CAWSQELGVYAEQFF. The CDR3 DNA, read in part, is TGTGCCTGGAGTCAGGAACTGGGGGTCTATGCT. The full variable domain, with the rest looked up from reference TRBV31 and TRBJ2-1, is AQTIHQWPVAEIKAVGSPLSLGCTIKGKSSPNLYWYWQATGGTLQQLFYSITVGQVESVVQLNLSASRPKDDQFILSTEKLLLSHSGFYLCAWSQELGVYAEQFFGPGTRLTVL.

This clone qualifies as medium-sized. The gene symbols are mouse symbols. Sequencing ends 4 residues short of the CDR3 end; the germline J gene provides the rest. The gene calls are TRBV13-1 and TRBJ2-5, with TRBD1 matching over 11 bases. The CDR3 is 12 amino acids. CDR1 and CDR2 from the germline V gene are NSHNY and SYGAGN. The CDR3 is CATGTGGDTQYF. Incomplete CDR3 DNA: TGTGCCACCGGGACAGGGGGAGAC.

This clone was found many times. Mouse gene names apply. Coverage ceases 4 residues before the CDR3 finishes, and the germline J gene fills in the end. This sequence joins TRBV13-2 and TRBJ1-1, with TRBD1 as a possible D gene (5 bases). Germline CDR1 and CDR2: NNHNN and SYGAGS (reference sequence). This CDR3 is built from 13 residues. CDR3: CASGDAKGSEVFF. CDR3 DNA (partial): TGTGCCAGCGGTGATGCGAAGGGGTCA.

Worth noting for this clone: Each gene name is a mouse one. The CDR3 extends 4 residues past the end of the read, so its final part is completed from the germline J gene. This chain uses TRBV29 with TRBJ1-2, with a possible D match to TRBD1 (5 bases). V was trimmed by 0 bases and J by 0 bases, leaving 11 bases between them. CDR1 is MSHET, CDR2 SYDVDS, per germline. The CDR3 covers 16 residues. CDR3 region: CASSLSPAGTNSDYTF. Incomplete CDR3 DNA: TGTGCTAGCAGTTTATCGCCGGCAGGGACAAACTCC.

This clone was detected ten times or more. Germline and genes: mouse. The read gets to within 4 residues of the CDR3 end, and the germline J gene fills in the rest. This chain joins TRBV19 and TRBJ2-5, with D tentatively TRBD2 (6 bases). Germline V gene sequence: CDR1 FNHDT, CDR2 SITEND (reference sequence). The CDR3 length is 12 residues. CDR3 DNA, as far as it was read: TGTGCCAGCAGTATATGGGGGGAC. It yields the protein CASSIWGD. In full, the CDR3 is CASSIWGDTQYF. The full variable domain, with the rest looked up from reference TRBV19 and TRBJ2-5, is GGIITQTPKFLIGQEGQKLTLKCQQNFNHDTMYWYRQDSGKGLRLIYYSITENDLQKGDLSEGYDASREKKSSFSLTVTSAQKNEMAVFLCASSIWGDTQYFGPGTRLLVL.

This clone has ten or more counts. Genes and germline are mouse. The read ends 4 residues before the CDR3 terminus; that terminus is restored from the germline J gene. The chain uses TRBV29 and TRBJ1-1, with TRBD1 as a possible D gene (6 bases). The CDR3 is 13 residues long. The V end lost 0 bases, the J end lost 4 bases, and 6 bases lay between the germline ends. Germline V gene data show CDR1 as MSHET and CDR2 as SYDVDS. CDR3 sequence: CASSLSTGTEVFF. The sequenced CDR3 bases are TGTGCTAGCAGTTTATCGACAGGCACA.

This clone is medium-sized within its sample. Gene names refer to mouse genes. The read stops 4 residues short of the end of the CDR3; the missing end is completed from the germline J gene. The chain has TRBV1 and TRBJ2-3; 9 nucleotides agree with TRBD2. The CDR3 is 17 amino acids. Germline CDR1 reads NSQYPW; CDR2 reads LRSPGD (reference sequence). Trimming at V came to 1 base and at J to 0 bases, leaving 5 bases not matched to a gene. This CDR3 reads CTCSAADWGYSAETLYF. The sequenced CDR3 bases are TGCACCTGCAGTGCAGCGGACTGGGGTTATAGTGCAGAA.

Judged by abundance, this clone is medium-sized. Genes and germline are mouse. The read finishes 4 residues shy of the CDR3 end, and the germline J gene is used to complete it. The rearrangement joins TRBV19 to TRBJ2-3; D gene uncertain. The V gene's germline CDR1 is FNHDT and CDR2 SITEND (reference sequence). V was clipped by 2 bases and J by 0 bases, with 13 bases between them. This CDR3 is 16 amino acids long. CDR3 residues: CASSITRLFSAETLYF. Partial CDR3 DNA: TGTGCCAGCAGTATTACGCGACTTTTTAGTGCAGAA.

Concerning this clone itself: Gene names denote mouse genes. Sequencing ends 4 residues short of the CDR3 end; the germline J gene provides the rest. The rearrangement links TRBV31 to TRBJ2-3, with 9 bases aligning to TRBD2. V was clipped by 5 bases and J by 4 bases; unmatched bases: 4. This CDR3 has 13 residues. Germline V gene data show CDR1 as GKSSPN and CDR2 as SITVG. The CDR3 here is CAWSGGVTETLYF. CDR3 DNA, as far as it was read: TGTGCCTGGTCTGGGGGGGTCACAGAA.

This clone was detected ten times or more. These gene names are mouse names. The CDR3 extends 4 residues past the end of the read, so its final part is completed from the germline J gene. The chain links TRBV29 to TRBJ1-2; 8 bases align to TRBD1. Unmatched junction bases numbered 2, after V lost 6 bases and J lost 2 bases. CDR3 length: 13 residues. Germline assignment: CDR1 MSHET and CDR2 SYDVDS. CDR3 DNA (partial): TGTGCTAGCAGGACAGGGGTGAACTCC. This encodes CASRTGVNS. The whole CDR3 sequence reads CASRTGVNSDYTF.

This clone was detected ten times or more. Mouse germline and gene names are used. Coverage ceases 4 residues before the CDR3 finishes, and the germline J gene fills in the end. The chain employs TRBV29 and TRBJ2-5; 9 bases match TRBD1. This CDR3 has 14 amino acids. Germline lookup yields CDR1 MSHET and CDR2 SYDVDS. CDR3 amino acids: CASSSTGGEDTQYF. The part of the CDR3 DNA that was read is TGTGCTAGCAGTTCTACAGGGGGCGAGGAC. The full variable domain, with the rest looked up from reference TRBV29 and TRBJ2-5, is DMKVTQMPRYLIKRMGENVLLECGQDMSHETMYWYRQDPGLGLQLIYISYDVDSNSEGDIPKGYRVSRKKREHFSLILDSAKTNQTSVYFCASSSTGGEDTQYFGPGTRLLVL.

This clone was observed at least ten times. These gene names are mouse names. The sequence runs out 4 residues before the end of the CDR3; the remainder is reconstructed from the germline J gene. This chain uses TRBV14 with TRBJ2-5; D gene ambiguous. From germline, CDR1 is SGHDT and CDR2 FRDEAV. Trimming shortened V by 0 bases and J by 1 base, and 9 bases separated the two germline ends. The CDR3 is made up of 15 amino acids. The sequenced CDR3 bases are TGTGCCAGCAGTTTCTCTTCAGGAGACCAAGAC. Translating gives CASSFSSGDQD. The CDR3 in full is CASSFSSGDQDTQYF. Filled out from reference TRBV14 and TRBJ2-5, the complete variable domain reads EAGVTQSPRYAVLQEGQAVSFWCDPISGHDTLYWYQQPRDQGPQLLVYFRDEAVIDNSQLPSDRFSAVRPKGTNSTLKIQSAKQGDTATYLCASSFSSGDQDTQYFGPGTRLLVL.

In its sample, this clone is medium-sized. Gene names denote mouse genes. The read ends 4 residues early relative to the CDR3; the germline J gene fills the gap. The V and J genes are TRBV3 and TRBJ2-5; 11 nucleotides match TRBD2. The CDR3 consists of 16 residues. Germline V lookup: CDR1 SNHLY, CDR2 FYNGKV (reference sequence). The V gene end was trimmed by 4 bases and the J gene end by 0 bases; junction bases not matched to a gene: 3. CDR3 bases read: TGTGCCAGCAGCTCGACTGGGGGGGGTAACCAAGAC. This gives the protein CASSSTGGGNQD. The whole CDR3 sequence reads CASSSTGGGNQDTQYF.

This clone is medium-sized within its sample. Gene names are the mouse ones. The CDR3 end falls 4 residues outside the read, so it is completed with the germline J gene. The J gene is TRBJ2-5, the V gene TRBV16, with D perhaps TRBD2 (6 bases). Per the germline V gene, CDR1 is SGHSA and CDR2 is FRNQAP. The germline V and J ends were trimmed by 2 bases and 2 bases, with 8 bases remaining between them. There are 14 residues in the CDR3. The CDR3 bases that were read are TGTGCAAGCAGCTTATACTGGGCCCAAGAC. This encodes CASSLYWAQD. The CDR3 in its entirety is CASSLYWAQDTQYF.

This clone was counted only a few times. Gene names and germline refer to mouse. The CDR3 is CASSPQGGTGQLYF. Incomplete CDR3 DNA: TGTGCCAGCAGCCCACAGGGAGGCACCGGG. The chain has TRBV5 and TRBJ2-2, with D possibly TRBD1 on 6 matching bases. The read halts 4 residues ahead of the CDR3 end, with the missing end drawn from the germline J gene. The CDR3 loop spans 14 amino acids. CDR1 is LGHNA and CDR2 is YNLKQL in the germline V gene (reference sequence). V was cut by 4 bases and J by 4 bases, with 10 bases left in between.

Notes on this clone: Genes and germline come from the mouse. The CDR3 goes on 4 residues after the read ends, and that part is filled in from the germline J gene. This chain joins TRBV2 and TRBJ2-3; D possibly corresponds to TRBD1 (5 bases). The CDR3 spans 14 residues. The germline V gene encodes CDR1 LGHNA and CDR2 YSYQKL. The germline V and J ends were trimmed by 4 bases and 0 bases, with 8 bases remaining between them. The sequenced part of the CDR3 DNA is TGTGCCAGCAGCCGCCAGGGTAGTGCAGAA. Translation: CASSRQGSAE. The full-length CDR3 reads as CASSRQGSAETLYF.

A note on this clone: Gene names are mouse gene names. The read falls 4 residues short of the CDR3 end, and the missing part is taken from the germline J gene. The chain employs TRBV1 and TRBJ2-1, with 7 bases lining up with TRBD2. This CDR3 region has 15 residues. CDR1 is NSQYPW, CDR2 LRSPGD, per germline (reference sequence). V dropped 0 bases and J dropped 3; count of bases not matched to a gene: 2. The sequenced part of the CDR3 DNA is TGCACCTGCAGTGCAGATGGGGGGTCCTATGCT. Its translation: CTCSADGGSYA. The entire CDR3 protein reads CTCSADGGSYAEQFF. Drawing the rest from reference TRBV1 and TRBJ2-1, the complete variable domain is VTLLEQNPRWRLVPRGQAVNLRCILKNSQYPWMSWYQQDLQKQLQWLFTLRSPGDKEVKSLPGADYLATRVTDTELRLQVANMSQGRTLYCTCSADGGSYAEQFFGPGTRLTVL.

This clone is classed as medium-sized. Gene labels here are mouse ones. The read gets to within 4 residues of the CDR3 end, and the germline J gene fills in the rest. The chain employs TRBV1 and TRBJ2-2; D not certain. This CDR3 spans 15 amino acids. Germline V gives CDR1 NSQYPW, CDR2 LRSPGD (reference sequence). Deletions cut 0 bases from V and 2 bases from J, with 7 bases between. This CDR3 is CTCSADRGNTGQLYF. Incomplete CDR3 DNA: TGCACCTGCAGTGCAGATAGAGGGAACACCGGG.

By sample share, this clone is medium-sized. Gene names are mouse gene names. The CDR3 goes on 4 residues after the read ends, and that part is filled in from the germline J gene. V is TRBV13-1 and J is TRBJ2-7; 7 bases map to TRBD2. The germline V gene has CDR1 NSHNY and CDR2 SYGAGN. With V trimmed by 0 bases and J by 1 base, 1 base remained unmatched. This CDR3 region has 14 residues. The CDR3 region is CASSDAWGSYEQYF. The part of the CDR3 DNA that was read is TGTGCCAGCAGTGATGCCTGGGGGTCCTAT.

This clone is large by share. Mouse names are used for the genes. The observed sequence ends 3 residues before the CDR3 terminus, with the missing tail filled in from the germline J gene. This chain connects TRBV19 to TRBJ1-6; 10 nucleotides line up with TRBD1. TRBJ1-6 has ORF status, its function being uncertain. Unmatched junction bases numbered 7, after V lost 4 bases and J lost 6 bases. This CDR3 comprises 16 residues. CDR1 FNHDT and CDR2 SITEND come from the germline V gene (reference sequence). The covered CDR3 bases are TGTGCCAGCAGTCGCCGGGACAGGGGAGGTAATTCGCCC. As protein: CASSRRDRGGNSP. The full CDR3 protein is CASSRRDRGGNSPLYF.

By share, this clone ranks as medium-sized. Germline and genes: mouse. The CDR3 is cut off 4 residues early in the read; its end comes from the germline J gene. The chain links TRBV16 to TRBJ1-1, with D perhaps TRBD1 (6 bases). CDR1 and CDR2 (germline): SGHSA, FRNQAP. The CDR3 loop spans 11 amino acids. The sequenced CDR3 bases are TGTGCAAGCAGCCAGGGGAGA. It yields the protein CASSQGR. The full CDR3 reads CASSQGREVFF.

The table lists this clone with many counts. The genes are named according to mouse. The read terminates 3 residues before the CDR3 end, so the remaining end is supplied by the germline J gene. The gene calls are TRBV14 and TRBJ1-6; perhaps TRBD1 as D (6 bases). TRBJ1-6 is labeled an ORF, and its function is uncertain. The CDR3 is 15 residues long. V was cut by 1 base and J by 3 bases, with 8 bases left in between. Germline CDR1 and CDR2: SGHDT and FRDEAV. The CDR3 spells CASSFGTSYNSPLYF. Partial CDR3 DNA: TGTGCCAGCAGTTTCGGGACAAGCTATAATTCGCCC.